This TCR beta chain was found in a study of neoadjuvant anti-PD-1 for oral cavity cancer. The data were produced by immunoSEQ multiplex PCR, yet TCRdb's version contains in-frame clones alone and is incomplete. The table lists 13,000 to 15,000 clones, around three quarters of them singletons. Time point defined: after neoadjuvant nivolumab, at surgical resection. Patients had HPV-negative, locally advanced oral cavity squamous cell carcinoma. CDR1 and CDR2 (germline): MNHEY, SMNVEV (reference sequence). Deletions cut 5 bases from V and 2 bases from J, with 13 bases between. The CDR3 totals 15 residues.

The sequence was collected from a person aged 35-79 years with oral cavity squamous cell carcinoma. V usage is TRBV27 and J usage is TRBJ1-5, with D possibly matching TRBD1 (5 bases). The material was PBMCs, obtained after nivolumab (anti-PD-1) treatment. The CDR3 spells CASSDRGIGNQPQHF. The DNA of the CDR3 is TGTGCCAGCAGTGATCGGGGGATCGGCAATCAGCCCCAGCATTTT.